These 8 T cell receptor beta chains originate from one sample sequenced in a study of technical replicates of blood from a few donors. Method: immunoSEQ multiplex PCR; TCRdb's copy keeps in-frame clones and lacks some. Of 72,000 or so clones in the sample, roughly 94% were seen once. The sequencing sample was made of T cells isolated from PBMCs. The receptors originated from a human donor in good health.

This sequence joins TRBV18 and TRBJ2-3; TRBD2 matches at 15 bases. This CDR3 spans 17 amino acids. Germline V gene sequence: CDR1 KGHSH, CDR2 LQKENI. With 2 bases clipped from V and 5 bases from J, the junction kept 5 bases outside the gene matches. As DNA, the CDR3 is TGTGCCAGCTCACCAAGGACTAGCGGGAGGGTTGGAGATACGCAGTATTTT. It yields the protein CASSPRTSGRVGDTQYF.

The chain combines TRBV5-6 with TRBJ2-7, with TRBD2 identical over 10 bases. CDR3 length: 16 amino acids. V shed 0 bases and J 1 base; nucleotides not matched to a gene: 4. Germline CDR1 and CDR2: SGHDT and YYEEEE. DNA of the CDR3: TGTGCCAGCAGCTTGGAAACTAGCGGGAAATCCTACGAGCAGTACTTC. It specifies CASSLETSGKSYEQYF.

This clone showed up just once. This chain connects TRBV4-3 to TRBJ2-7; 10 nucleotides agree with TRBD1. V trimming: 1 base; J trimming: 2 bases; junction bases outside the gene matches: 5. There are 16 residues in the CDR3. Germline V CDR1 and CDR2: LGHNA, YSLEER. The CDR3 coding sequence is TGCGCCAGCAGCCAAGTATGGGACAGGGGAACCTACGAGCAGTACTTC. Protein: CASSQVWDRGTYEQYF.

The CDR3, as DNA: TGCGCCAGCAGCTCTCTAGCGGGGCTCACAGATACGCAGTATTTT. It is translated as CASSSLAGLTDTQYF. V is TRBV5-1 and J is TRBJ2-3, with TRBD2 matching 9 bases. The CDR3 runs 15 residues. From germline, CDR1 is SGHRS and CDR2 YFSETQ. V shed 3 bases, J shed 2 bases, and the junction held 4 bases outside the gene matches.

This rearrangement joins TRBV15 to TRBJ2-1; D remains unclear. Trimming removed 8 bases from V and 0 bases from J, with 11 bases in between. Germline CDR1 and CDR2: LNHNV and YYDKDF (reference sequence). This CDR3 is 14 amino acids long. In DNA, the CDR3 is TGTGCCACCCAAGCTAGGAGCTCCTACAATGAGCAGTTCTTC. This encodes CATQARSSYNEQFF.

This clone appeared a single time. This chain links TRBV30 with TRBJ2-2, with 12 bases aligning to TRBD2. This CDR3 comprises 14 residues. Looked up from germline, CDR1 is GTSNPN and CDR2 is SVGIG (reference sequence). The junction had 2 bases not matched to a gene; V was cut back by 3 bases and J by 6 bases. The DNA for the CDR3 is TGTGCCTGGAGACTAGCGGGAGGATCCGGGGAGCTGTTTTTT. Amino acids: CAWRLAGGSGELFF.

This clone was seen just once. V is TRBV7-8 and J is TRBJ2-7; 7 bases fit TRBD1. CDR1 is SGHVS and CDR2 is FQNEAQ in the germline V gene. V was clipped by 4 bases and J by 0 bases; unmatched bases: 3. CDR3 length equals 14 residues. Here the CDR3 DNA reads TGTGCCAGCAGCTGGACAGGCAGCTCCTACGAGCAGTACTTC. As protein: CASSWTGSSYEQYF.

V and J are TRBV18 and TRBJ1-1, with D tentatively TRBD1 (6 bases). V was trimmed by 3 bases and J by 3 bases, leaving 8 bases between them. Germline loops: CDR1 KGHSH, CDR2 LQKENI. This CDR3 has 13 amino acids. The CDR3 nucleotides are TGTGCCAGCTCACCCTCAGGGGACACTGAAGCTTTCTTT. Encoded protein: CASSPSGDTEAFF. Full variable domain (outside the CDR3, taken from reference TRBV18 and TRBJ1-1): NAGVMQNPRHLVRRRGQEARLRCSPMKGHSHVYWYRQLPEEGLKFMVYLQKENIIDESGMPKERFSAEFPKEGPSILRIQQVVRGDSAAYFCASSPSGDTEAFFGQGTRLTVV.